The 10 T cell receptor beta chains presented below share a single source sample, sequenced in a study of OX40 agonist ivuxolimab in advanced cancers. Receptors were amplified or captured by the immunoSEQ multiplex PCR assay. TCRdb obtained this table from immuneACCESS and retained in-frame rearrangements with V and J assigned. These tables miss some clones; where compared with another copy, unresolved V genes account for less than half of the shortfall, and the remainder is unexplained. In this sample the table shows 70,000 or so clones, about 85% of which occur a single time. The ten biggest clones cover 5.9% of the sample. Material: CD4+ or CD8+ T cells sorted from blood, obtained in a trial of the OX40 agonist ivuxolimab. These receptors were taken from an adult with an advanced solid tumor such as melanoma, head and neck, liver or kidney cancer.

The chain is built from TRBV29-1 and TRBJ2-3, with D possibly called TRBD1 or TRBD2 (5 bases each). Trimming pared 4 bases from V and 1 base from J, leaving 21 bases between. Germline V lookup: CDR1 SQVTM, CDR2 ANQGSEA. The CDR3 consists of 17 residues. The CDR3, as DNA: TGCAGCGTTGTAGGTCCGCGTGGAAGGGGAGGCACAGATACGCAGTATTTT. It translates to CSVVGPRGRGGTDTQYF.

This chain connects TRBV7-2 to TRBJ1-2; tentative D call: TRBD1 (6 bases). Trimming removed 5 bases at V and 9 bases at J, with 19 bases between. Germline CDR1 SGHTA, CDR2 FQGNSA. The CDR3 extends over 14 amino acids. The chain's CDR3 is CASSPEPTGPRYTF. The CDR3 nucleotides are TGTGCCAGCAGCCCGGAGCCGACAGGACCGCGCTACACCTTC.

V is TRBV6-1 and J is TRBJ1-5; D ambiguous. CDR3 size: 19 residues. Germline V gives CDR1 MNHNS, CDR2 SASEGT. Trimming left V 0 bases short and J 0 bases short, with 18 bases between. This chain's CDR3 is CASSEARFLHSDSNQPQHF. As DNA, the CDR3 is TGTGCCAGCAGTGAAGCAAGGTTCCTTCACTCTGATAGCAATCAGCCCCAGCATTTT.

The V and J genes are TRBV9 and TRBJ2-1; possible D gene TRBD1, 5 bases. The CDR3 has 13 amino acids. Trimming pared 0 bases from V and 9 bases from J, leaving 10 bases between. Germline V lookup: CDR1 SGDLS, CDR2 YYNGEE. The CDR3 sequence: CASSVEGPTEQFF. The CDR3 nucleotides are TGTGCCAGCAGCGTAGAGGGGCCTACTGAGCAGTTCTTC.

This rearrangement joins TRBV5-1 to TRBJ2-5; D is unresolved. Germline CDR1 is SGHRS and CDR2 is YFSETQ. The CDR3 has 14 residues. V lost 1 base and J lost 11, with 18 bases in between. The CDR3 bases are TGCGCCAGCAGCTTGCCCGACACCTCCTCCGTGCAGTACTTC. It codes for CASSLPDTSSVQYF.

The chain employs TRBV18 and TRBJ2-7; TRBD2 agrees at 7 bases. CDR1 and CDR2 (germline): KGHSH, LQKENI. The CDR3 spans 14 residues. V trimming: 10 bases; J trimming: 4 bases; junction bases outside the gene matches: 13. The CDR3 here is CATQTREGRYEQYF. CDR3 in DNA: TGTGCCACGCAAACCAGGGAGGGCCGGTACGAGCAGTACTTC.

This chain joins TRBV10-3 and TRBJ2-7, with D uncertain. V shed 9 bases and J shed 6 bases, with 15 bases lying between them. CDR1 and CDR2 from the germline V gene are ENHRY and SYGVKD. This CDR3 has 12 amino acids. CDR3 region: CAIRLAKVEQYV. The CDR3 coding sequence is TGTGCCATAAGGTTGGCTAAGGTCGAGCAGTACGTC.

This chain links TRBV27 with TRBJ2-5, with 10 bases that match TRBD1. Trimming at V came to 6 bases and at J to 5 bases, leaving 3 bases not matched to a gene. The CDR3 is 13 amino acids. CDR1 MNHEY and CDR2 SMNVEV come from the germline V gene (reference sequence). In DNA, the CDR3 is TGTGCCAGCAGCTCGACAGGGGGCGAGACCCAGTACTTC. Its translation: CASSSTGGETQYF.

This chain connects TRBV5-1 to TRBJ1-1; maybe TRBD1 (5 bases). V lost 5 bases, J lost 0 bases, and 11 bases lay in between. Germline assignment: CDR1 SGHRS and CDR2 YFSETQ. The CDR3 runs to 14 residues. This CDR3 is CASSEGTLNTEAFF. The CDR3, as DNA: TGCGCCAGCAGTGAGGGGACCCTGAACACTGAAGCTTTCTTT.

The J gene is TRBJ1-5, the V gene TRBV4-1, with D hard to call. This CDR3 is built from 13 residues. Per the germline V gene, CDR1 is MGHRA and CDR2 is YSYEKL. The V end was cut by 1 base, the J end by 6 bases, with 7 bases between. The CDR3 reads CASSQGLGQPQHF. The CDR3 DNA sequence: TGCGCCAGCAGCCAAGGTCTGGGTCAGCCCCAGCATTTT.